One sample yielded the 29 T cell receptor beta chains listed below, sequenced in a study of PD-L1 blockade in urothelial cancer. Time point defined: pretreatment peripheral blood. This table comes from immunoSEQ multiplex PCR, and its TCRdb copy is limited to in-frame clones, with some not included. The table records 100,000 to 150,000 clones, 65% to 85% of them present only once. This material consisted of PBMCs, taken around atezolizumab (anti-PD-L1) treatment. Receptors originate from a man between 45 and 60 years old with urothelial cancer.

The chain couples TRBV11-2 to TRBJ2-7; D is perhaps TRBD2 (5 bases). Germline V lookup: CDR1 SGHAT, CDR2 FQNNGV. The CDR3 has 15 amino acids. The V end was cut by 6 bases, the J end by 4 bases, with 19 bases between. This CDR3 is CASRNGLARIYEQYF. In nucleotides, the CDR3 is TGTGCCAGCAGAAATGGACTGGCCAGGATTTACGAGCAGTACTTC.

CDR3 in amino acids: CASSLEGQYYEQYF. The CDR3 nucleotides are TGTGCCAGCAGCTTGGAAGGACAGTACTACGAGCAGTACTTC. V usage is TRBV5-4 and J usage is TRBJ2-7, with D possibly being TRBD1 (6 bases). The CDR3 length is 14 residues. Per germline, CDR1 SGHNT and CDR2 YYREEE (reference sequence). V lost 0 bases, J lost 3 bases, and 10 bases lay in between.

V usage is TRBV2 and J usage is TRBJ2-1; the match to TRBD2 covers 7 bases. The CDR3 is 15 amino acids. CDR1 and CDR2 (germline): SNHLY, FYNNEI. Trimming at V came to 8 bases and at J to 6 bases, leaving 13 bases not matched to a gene. The CDR3 DNA reads TGTGCCAGCCCGAAGGGAAATACGGGAGGCAATGAGCAGTTCTTC. Amino acid sequence: CASPKGNTGGNEQFF.

The chain combines TRBV11-2 with TRBJ1-2; D gene unclear. Germline values: CDR1 SGHAT, CDR2 FQNNGV. The CDR3 has 14 amino acids. V was clipped by 7 bases and J by 6 bases, with 18 bases between them. The CDR3 coding sequence is TGTGCCAGCAACCTCCGGGAGGACTCAAATGGCTACACCTTC. It yields the protein CASNLREDSNGYTF.

J is TRBJ1-2 and V is TRBV6-6; 10 bases map to TRBD1. The junction had 13 bases not matched to a gene; V was cut back by 4 bases and J by 14 bases. The CDR3 runs to 14 residues. Germline V gene data show CDR1 as MNHNY and CDR2 as SVGAGI (reference sequence). The chain's CDR3 is CASSSPGQGPGGTF. Written as DNA, the CDR3 is TGTGCCAGCAGTTCACCGGGACAGGGGCCCGGGGGTACCTTC.

V and J are TRBV28 and TRBJ2-7; TRBD1 agrees at 7 bases. The germline CDR1 and CDR2 sequences are MDHEN and SYDVKM. This CDR3 has 17 residues. The J segment lost 0 bases and the V segment lost 7 bases, leaving 15 bases of the junction unmatched. Written as DNA, the CDR3 is TGTGCCAGCAACCCCGAAGGCGGACAGGCGATCTCCTACGAGCAGTACTTC. It translates to CASNPEGGQAISYEQYF.

The chain couples TRBV10-3 to TRBJ2-1, with TRBD2 matching over 9 bases. CDR1 ENHRY and CDR2 SYGVKD come from the germline V gene. CDR3 length equals 13 residues. Trimming at V came to 8 bases and at J to 9 bases, leaving 8 bases not matched to a gene. The DNA of the CDR3 is TGTGCCATCGGGAGACTTAGCGGGAGTGAGCAGTTCTTC. As protein: CAIGRLSGSEQFF.

The V gene is TRBV28, the J gene TRBJ2-7; 11 nucleotides match TRBD1. This CDR3 contains 15 residues. The germline gives CDR1 MDHEN, CDR2 SYDVKM. The J segment lost 2 bases and the V segment lost 3 bases, leaving 3 bases of the junction unmatched. CDR3 in DNA: TGTGCCAGCAGTTTTAGGGGACAGGGGGCCTACGAGCAGTACTTC. Its protein product is CASSFRGQGAYEQYF.

The chain is built from TRBV5-4 and TRBJ2-4, with 7 bases lining up with TRBD2. The V and J ends lost 0 bases and 8 bases, in that order; junction bases with no gene match: 11. Germline CDR1 is SGHNT and CDR2 is YYREEE (reference sequence). This CDR3 is 16 amino acids long. The CDR3 loop reads CASSLASGNPGDIQYF. The CDR3 DNA reads TGTGCCAGCAGCTTGGCCAGCGGGAACCCCGGGGACATTCAGTACTTC.

V and J are TRBV19 and TRBJ2-2, with 8 bases lining up with TRBD2. This CDR3 is built from 16 residues. Trimming took 6 bases from V and 7 from J; bases not matched to a gene: 13. Germline loops: CDR1 LNHDA, CDR2 SQIVND (reference sequence). The CDR3 here is CASRTTGRAVLGELFF. The CDR3 region has the DNA TGTGCCAGTAGAACTACCGGGAGGGCCGTCCTCGGGGAGCTGTTTTTT.

V usage is TRBV6-5 and J usage is TRBJ2-3; the D is unclear. Germline CDR1 is MNHEY and CDR2 is SVGAGI. This CDR3 has 15 amino acids. V lost 1 base to trimming and J lost 0 bases, with 8 bases between them. DNA of the CDR3: TGTGCCAGCAGTTACTTGGGCGTGAGCACAGATACGCAGTATTTT. It codes for CASSYLGVSTDTQYF.

The chain combines TRBV23-1 with TRBJ2-6, with D possibly being TRBD2 (7 bases). TRBV23-1 qualifies as an ORF whose function is uncertain. The V end lost 1 base, the J end lost 2 bases, and 12 bases lay between the germline ends. This CDR3 is 17 amino acids long. The CDR3 region is CASSQFKGGPGANVLTF. CDR3 DNA sequence: TGCGCCAGCAGTCAATTTAAGGGGGGGCCTGGGGCCAACGTCCTGACTTTC.

The rearrangement links TRBV27 to TRBJ2-5, with 14 bases lining up with TRBD2. V dropped 4 bases and J dropped 1; count of bases not matched to a gene: 2. Germline assignment: CDR1 MNHEY and CDR2 SMNVEV (reference sequence). The CDR3 contains 16 residues. CDR3 DNA: TGTGCCAGCAGTTACGGACTAGCGGGAGGCCAAGAGACCCAGTACTTC. Protein: CASSYGLAGGQETQYF.

The rearrangement joins TRBV18 to TRBJ2-2; TRBD2 is a possible D gene (5 bases). CDR1 and CDR2 from the germline V gene are KGHSH and LQKENI. Trimming stripped 3 bases from V and 3 bases from J, with 14 bases between. The CDR3 is 16 amino acids. The CDR3 loop is CASSPGLAGDTGELFF. For the CDR3, the DNA is TGTGCCAGCTCACCCGGACTGGCCGGGGACACCGGGGAGCTGTTTTTT.

This clone has a count of ten or more. The chain recombines TRBV9 with TRBJ2-6, with 7 bases fitting TRBD1. Germline CDR1 is SGDLS and CDR2 is YYNGEE. Trimming at V came to 4 bases and at J to 0 bases, leaving 7 bases not matched to a gene. This CDR3 has 17 residues. The CDR3 reads CASSSRDSGSGANVLTF. The CDR3 coding sequence is TGTGCCAGCAGCTCACGGGACAGCGGCTCTGGGGCCAACGTCCTGACTTTC.

The rearrangement joins TRBV30 to TRBJ2-2; TRBD2 aligns across 8 bases. The CDR3 consists of 14 residues. Germline loops: CDR1 GTSNPN, CDR2 SVGIG (reference sequence). The V and J ends lost 3 bases and 6 bases, in that order; junction bases with no gene match: 6. DNA for the CDR3: TGTGCCTGGAGAGCGGGAGCTTTGGCCGGGGAGCTGTTTTTT. It yields the protein CAWRAGALAGELFF.

The chain combines TRBV5-1 with TRBJ2-1; TRBD1 matches at 8 bases. The CDR3 length is 15 residues. The ends lost 1 base at V and 7 bases at J; junction bases unmatched: 7. The germline V gene has CDR1 SGHRS and CDR2 YFSETQ. The CDR3 DNA reads TGCGCCAGCAGCTTGTCCGGGACAGGCAGTAATGAGCAGTTCTTC. This gives the protein CASSLSGTGSNEQFF.

This chain joins TRBV9 and TRBJ2-7, with D possibly being TRBD2 (5 bases). Germline-derived CDR1 and CDR2 are SGDLS and YYNGEE. Trimming removed 4 bases from V and 5 bases from J, with 19 bases in between. This CDR3 spans 15 amino acids. CDR3 amino acids: CASSIGVTPGNEQYF. CDR3 nucleotide sequence: TGTGCCAGCAGCATCGGGGTGACACCTGGCAACGAGCAGTACTTC.

The rearrangement links TRBV6-1 to TRBJ2-5; 10 nucleotides agree with TRBD2. Germline trimming cut 6 bases from V and 2 bases from J; bases unmatched to any gene: 6. The CDR3 loop spans 15 amino acids. Germline V gene sequence: CDR1 MNHNS, CDR2 SASEGT. The CDR3 protein is CASRKMTSGQETQYF. The CDR3, as DNA: TGTGCCAGCAGAAAAATGACTAGCGGGCAAGAGACCCAGTACTTC.

The chain joins TRBV6-5 to TRBJ2-1; D is possibly TRBD2 (6 bases). V was clipped by 6 bases and J by 12 bases, with 12 bases between them. The CDR3 loop spans 11 amino acids. The germline CDR1 and CDR2 sequences are MNHEY and SVGAGI. The CDR3 DNA reads TGTGCCAGCAGCGACGCGGGGCGGCAGTTCTTC. This codes for CASSDAGRQFF.

The genes are TRBV2 and TRBJ1-6; TRBD1 matches at 9 bases. The CDR3 is 14 amino acids. Germline CDR1 SNHLY, CDR2 FYNNEI. J was trimmed by 9 bases and V by 6 bases; bases with no gene match: 6. CDR3 amino acids: CASRTGQGGSPLHF. For the CDR3, the DNA is TGTGCCAGCAGGACGGGACAGGGTGGTTCACCCCTCCACTTT.

V is TRBV19 and J is TRBJ1-2; tentatively, D is TRBD1 (5 bases). This CDR3 comprises 14 residues. V shed 5 bases and J shed 8 bases, with 18 bases lying between them. Per the germline V gene, CDR1 is LNHDA and CDR2 is SQIVND (reference sequence). The CDR3 region has the DNA TGTGCCAGTAGTCCCGCCGGAGGGGAATTCGGCTACACCTTC. This sequence encodes CASSPAGGEFGYTF.

This clone was seen only once. Other DNA sequences from this sample encode an identical CDR3 as well. V and J are TRBV18 and TRBJ2-4; D might be TRBD2 (5 bases). CDR3 length: 12 residues. Deletions cut 6 bases from V and 8 bases from J, with 11 bases between. The germline gives CDR1 KGHSH, CDR2 LQKENI. The CDR3 region is CASSPSRDIQYF. The CDR3 DNA reads as TGTGCCAGCTCGCCATCGAGGGACATTCAGTACTTC.

The chain combines TRBV25-1 with TRBJ1-2, with 9 bases fitting TRBD1. From germline, CDR1 is MGHDK and CDR2 SYGVNS. V lost 8 bases, J lost 8 bases, and 15 bases stayed unmatched. This CDR3 comprises 15 residues. The DNA of the CDR3 is TGTGCCAGCCGGGAAGGGACAGGGATTGTAGGAGGCTACACCTTC. Translation gives CASREGTGIVGGYTF.

The V gene is TRBV2, the J gene TRBJ1-1; D perhaps matches TRBD1 (6 bases). This CDR3 comprises 15 residues. Trimming removed 7 bases at V and 4 bases at J, with 19 bases between. Per the germline V gene, CDR1 is SNHLY and CDR2 is FYNNEI. The CDR3 reads CASKLALVQGTEAFF. Written as DNA, the CDR3 is TGTGCCAGCAAACTGGCCCTTGTACAGGGCACTGAAGCTTTCTTT. The variable domain in full, completed from reference TRBV2 and TRBJ1-1, reads EPEVTQTPSHQVTQMGQEVILRCVPISNHLYFYWYRQILGQKVEFLVSFYNNEISEKSEIFDDQFSVERPDGSNFTLKIRSTKLEDSAMYFCASKLALVQGTEAFFGQGTRLTVV.

This chain links TRBV27 with TRBJ2-7; D is possibly TRBD2 (5 bases). CDR3 size: 15 residues. CDR1 and CDR2 from the germline V gene are MNHEY and SMNVEV (reference sequence). V dropped 5 bases and J dropped 5 bases, with 19 bases sitting between them. The CDR3 DNA reads TGTGCCAGCAGTAAACCGGGGTTTGGGTCGGACGAGCAGTACTTC. The encoded protein is CASSKPGFGSDEQYF.

This sequence joins TRBV6-1 and TRBJ1-5; D perhaps matches TRBD1 (5 bases). The ends were cut back, 5 bases at V and 2 bases at J, with 13 bases in the middle. Germline V lookup: CDR1 MNHNS, CDR2 SASEGT. CDR3 length: 15 residues. The CDR3: CASSQVGGGNQPQHF. CDR3 in DNA: TGTGCCAGCAGTCAGGTGGGGGGAGGCAATCAGCCCCAGCATTTT.

This clone was observed a few times. The rearrangement joins TRBV19 to TRBJ1-5; weak D call: TRBD1 (5 bases). This CDR3 contains 15 residues. V gave up 3 bases and J gave up 1 base, with 10 bases separating them. CDR1 is LNHDA, CDR2 SQIVND, per germline (reference sequence). CDR3 coding DNA: TGTGCCAGTAGTATGGGGGGGGTCAGCAATCAGCCCCAGCATTTT. As protein: CASSMGGVSNQPQHF.

CDR3 residues: CASSLTGLVIEQFF. CDR3 DNA sequence: TGTGCCAGCAGCTTAACGGGACTAGTAATTGAGCAGTTCTTC. This chain joins TRBV7-9 and TRBJ2-1; 8 bases match TRBD2. Per germline, CDR1 SEHNR and CDR2 FQNEAQ (reference sequence). The V gene end was trimmed by 2 bases and the J gene end by 9 bases; junction bases not matched to a gene: 6. CDR3 length: 14 residues.